What follows are 17 T cell receptor beta chains derived from one specimen sequenced in a study of T-cell memory formation after mild COVID-19. TCRdb independently ran MiXCR on the 5' RACE reads; one entry per CDR3 protein. The sample contains approximately 340,000 distinct CDR3 sequences, under 15% of which appear only once. The specimen was PBMCs or a T cell subset sorted from them (not recorded which). These receptors originate from a man aged 18 to 29 who had mild COVID-19 (a few samples of this study predate the infection). Cell type and time point are not known.

V usage is TRBV7-6 and J usage is TRBJ1-1, with D possibly TRBD1 on 5 matching bases. V lost 1 base and J lost 4, with 10 bases in between. CDR1 SGHVS and CDR2 FNYEAQ come from the germline V gene. The CDR3 totals 14 residues. The CDR3: CASSLGVGVTEAFF. In nucleotides, the CDR3 is TGTGCCAGCAGCTTAGGGGTGGGGGTCACTGAAGCTTTCTTT. The complete variable domain, with remaining parts taken from reference TRBV7-6 and TRBJ1-1, reads GAGVSQSPRYKVTKRGQDVALRCDPISGHVSLYWYRQALGQGPEFLTYFNYEAQQDKSGLPNDRFSAERPEGSISTLTIQRTEQRDSAMYRCASSLGVGVTEAFFGQGTRLTVV.

The CDR3 spells CASSLVVVGYGYTF. The CDR3 region has the DNA TGTGCCAGCAGCTTAGTGGTGGTCGGTTATGGCTACACCTTC. The rearrangement links TRBV7-2 to TRBJ1-2; D uncertain. Between the trimmed V and J ends, which lost 1 base and 5 bases, there was a span of 11 bases. CDR1 is SGHTA, CDR2 FQGNSA, per germline. This CDR3 comprises 14 residues. The variable domain in full, with the rest retrieved from reference TRBV7-2 and TRBJ1-2, is GAGVSQSPSNKVTEKGKDVELRCDPISGHTALYWYRQSLGQGLEFLIYFQGNSAPDKSGLPSDRFSAERTGGSVSTLTIQRTQQEDSAVYLCASSLVVVGYGYTFGSGTRLTVV.

This clonotype was counted only a few times. The rearrangement joins TRBV7-9 to TRBJ2-4, with D possibly TRBD2 on 6 matching bases. Germline lookup yields CDR1 SEHNR and CDR2 FQNEAQ (reference sequence). The CDR3 sequence is 16 residues long. Deletions cut 3 bases from V and 0 bases from J, with 12 bases between. CDR3 DNA sequence: TGTGCCAGCAGCTTTGGGAGGACCCTAGCCAAAAACATTCAGTACTTC. This encodes CASSFGRTLAKNIQYF.

V usage is TRBV15 and J usage is TRBJ1-3; unclear D gene. V was pared by 5 bases and J by 0 bases, with 11 bases between. The length of the CDR3 is 15 residues. The germline CDR1 and CDR2 sequences are LNHNV and YYDKDF (reference sequence). CDR3 sequence (DNA): TGTGCCACCAGCCTAGGCTCTAGCTCTGGAAACACCATATATTTT. Its protein product is CATSLGSSSGNTIYF.

This clonotype was found a few times. This chain uses TRBV4-2 with TRBJ1-4; 7 nucleotides line up with TRBD1. Germline V gene lookup returns CDR1 LGHNA and CDR2 YNFKEQ. V lost 0 bases and J lost 8; bases outside the gene matches: 12. The CDR3 has 17 amino acids. In DNA, the CDR3 is TGTGCCAGCAGCCAAGATTTAACAGGGGCGGTCGGAGAAAAACTGTTTTTT. Protein sequence: CASSQDLTGAVGEKLFF.

This clonotype appeared a few times. The CDR3 DNA is TGTGCCACCAGCAGAGATCGTCCTAGCGGCACAGATACGCAGTATTTT. Translation: CATSRDRPSGTDTQYF. The gene calls are TRBV15 and TRBJ2-3, with D possibly being TRBD2 (6 bases). Trimming left V 0 bases short and J 1 base short, with 11 bases between. The CDR3 contains 16 residues. Germline values: CDR1 LNHNV, CDR2 YYDKDF (reference sequence).

This chain's CDR3 is CAFKRTVNEKLFF. CDR3 nucleotides: TGTGCCTTTAAGAGAACAGTTAATGAAAAACTGTTTTTT. The chain has TRBV30 and TRBJ1-4; no clear D. Germline V gives CDR1 GTSNPN, CDR2 SVGIG (reference sequence). The length of the CDR3 is 13 residues. With 7 bases removed from V and 4 bases from J, the gap between germline ends came to 13 bases. The complete variable domain, with remaining parts taken from reference TRBV30 and TRBJ1-4, reads SQTIHQWPATLVQPVGSPLSLECTVEGTSNPNLYWYRQAAGRGLQLLFYSVGIGQISSEVPQNLSASRPQDRQFILSSKKLLLSDSGFYLCAFKRTVNEKLFFGSGTQLSVL.

The chain uses TRBV27 and TRBJ2-3; D remains ambiguous. Trimming removed 1 base at V and 2 bases at J, with 16 bases between. This CDR3 is built from 17 residues. The V gene's germline CDR1 is MNHEY and CDR2 SMNVEV (reference sequence). Here the CDR3 reads CASSLYGVQDPTDTQYF. Written as DNA, the CDR3 is TGTGCCAGCAGTTTATATGGGGTCCAGGACCCCACAGATACGCAGTATTTT.

The chain employs TRBV7-2 and TRBJ1-1; the D is unclear. There are 14 residues in the CDR3. Between the trimmed V and J ends, which lost 5 bases and 1 base, there was a span of 11 bases. Germline lookup yields CDR1 SGHTA and CDR2 FQGNSA. In DNA, the CDR3 is TGTGCCAGCAGCCCCAATGTGTGGAACACTGAAGCTTTCTTT. Translated, it gives CASSPNVWNTEAFF.

In this sample, this clonotype turned up many times. V gene TRBV7-2 combines with J gene TRBJ1-1, with a tentative D call TRBD1 (5 bases). From germline, CDR1 is SGHTA and CDR2 FQGNSA. V lost 6 bases, J lost 3 bases, and 11 bases lay in between. This CDR3 has 13 residues. The CDR3 DNA sequence: TGTGCCAGCAGTTTGTTAGGGGACACTGAAGCTTTCTTT. Its protein product is CASSLLGDTEAFF.

This chain connects TRBV7-9 to TRBJ2-5; a weak D match, TRBD1 (5 bases). This CDR3 is 13 amino acids long. Germline lookup yields CDR1 SEHNR and CDR2 FQNEAQ (reference sequence). V was trimmed by 5 bases and J by 5 bases, leaving 12 bases between them. The DNA of the CDR3 is TGTGCCAGCAGCCCGGACACCCGGGAGACCCAGTACTTC. Protein product: CASSPDTRETQYF.

The CDR3 DNA follows: TGTGCCAGCAGCTTAGCGATCTTATGGGGAGCTCAAGAGACCCAGTACTTC. This encodes CASSLAILWGAQETQYF. This rearrangement joins TRBV7-2 to TRBJ2-5; D perhaps matches TRBD2 (5 bases). The CDR3 is made up of 17 amino acids. V shed 0 bases and J shed 2 bases, with 16 bases lying between them. Per germline, CDR1 SGHTA and CDR2 FQGNSA.

This sequence joins TRBV12-3 or TRBV12-4 and TRBJ1-1; 7 nucleotides align to TRBD1. The CDR3 is 15 residues long. Trimming took 6 bases from V and 0 from J; bases not matched to a gene: 7. The CDR3 nucleotides read TGTGCCAGCAGAGACAGGGTAGGACTGAACACTGAAGCTTTCTTT. Protein: CASRDRVGLNTEAFF.

V and J are TRBV7-2 and TRBJ2-2; TRBD1 is a possible D gene (5 bases). This CDR3 contains 16 residues. Trimming pared 3 bases from V and 0 bases from J, leaving 11 bases between. The V gene's germline CDR1 is SGHTA and CDR2 FQGNSA. CDR3 loop: CASSFRAVANTGELFF. Here the CDR3 DNA reads TGTGCCAGCAGCTTCAGGGCGGTCGCGAACACCGGGGAGCTGTTTTTT. The full variable domain, with the rest looked up from reference TRBV7-2 and TRBJ2-2, is GAGVSQSPSNKVTEKGKDVELRCDPISGHTALYWYRQSLGQGLEFLIYFQGNSAPDKSGLPSDRFSAERTGGSVSTLTIQRTQQEDSAVYLCASSFRAVANTGELFFGEGSRLTVL.

This clonotype was picked up many times. The rearrangement joins TRBV9 to TRBJ2-3; D perhaps matches TRBD2 (5 bases). The V gene's germline CDR1 is SGDLS and CDR2 YYNGEE. CDR3 size: 15 residues. The ends were cut back, 1 base at V and 6 bases at J, with 15 bases in the middle. The CDR3 protein is CASSVSMGASDTQYF. CDR3 in DNA: TGTGCCAGCAGCGTATCCATGGGAGCATCGGATACGCAGTATTTT. Drawing the rest from reference TRBV9 and TRBJ2-3, the complete variable domain is DSGVTQTPKHLITATGQRVTLRCSPRSGDLSVYWYQQSLDQGLQFLIQYYNGEERAKGNILERFSAQQFPDLHSELNLSSLELGDSALYFCASSVSMGASDTQYFGPGTRLTVL.

This chain connects TRBV7-8 to TRBJ1-3; D gene ambiguous. From germline, CDR1 is SGHVS and CDR2 FQNEAQ. The length of the CDR3 is 13 residues. V was cut by 5 bases and J by 8 bases, with 13 bases left in between. The CDR3 DNA reads TGTGCCAGCAGCCCTGGTCGGCTAGACACCATATATTTT. Translation gives CASSPGRLDTIYF.

A few counts support this clonotype. This chain uses TRBV7-6 with TRBJ2-3; possible D gene TRBD2, 7 bases. The CDR3 totals 15 residues. Germline CDR1 SGHVS, CDR2 FNYEAQ. The ends were cut back, 5 bases at V and 4 bases at J, with 16 bases in the middle. CDR3 sequence: CASSPLGGGPDTQYF. The DNA of the CDR3 is TGTGCCAGCAGCCCCCTAGGGGGGGGGCCAGATACGCAGTATTTT.